This T cell receptor beta chain stems from a study of OX40 agonist ivuxolimab in advanced cancers. The CDR3 has 18 residues. Germline V gene lookup returns CDR1 PRHDT and CDR2 FYEKMQ (reference sequence). J was trimmed by 1 base and V by 5 bases; bases with no gene match: 13. Assay used: immunoSEQ multiplex PCR; TCRdb lists only in-frame clones, some missing. The table has over 65,000 clones, roughly 93% seen once. This material consisted of CD4+ or CD8+ T cells sorted from blood, taken in a trial of the OX40 agonist ivuxolimab. The V gene is TRBV13, the J gene TRBJ2-3; 9 bases align to TRBD2. This TCR came from an adult with an advanced solid tumor such as melanoma, head and neck, liver or kidney cancer. The CDR3 here is CASSAKGGRALGTDTQYF. The CDR3 DNA sequence: TGTGCCAGCAGCGCCAAAGGCGGGAGGGCCTTGGGCACAGATACGCAGTATTTT.